This entry describes one T cell receptor beta chain. The CDR3 runs 15 residues. This specimen comes from a study of T-cell memory formation after mild COVID-19. TCRdb re-analysed the 5' RACE reads in MiXCR, keeping a single row per CDR3 protein. Here the sample spans 450,000 or so distinct CDR3 sequences, 20% being singletons. The source of this sequence is an adult woman who had mild COVID-19 (a few samples of this study predate the infection). Cell type and time point are not known. The chain is built from TRBV12-1 and TRBJ2-1; TRBD2 is the table's D call and was not checked against the DNA. TRBV12-1 is recorded as a pseudogene. The sample taken for sequencing was PBMCs or a T cell subset sorted from them (not recorded which). CDR3 nucleotide sequence: TGTGCCACCCCACCGTCGGGGGGGGGCTACAATGAGCAGTTCTTC. Translation gives CATPPSGGGYNEQFF.